Here is one T cell receptor (beta chain) with its context. Its matching antigen is unknown. Specified time point: newly diagnosed GD, antithyroid drugs for less than 3 months. Preparation of the TCR library used RNA extracted from PBMCs. Relying on iRepertoire HTBI primers and Arm-PCR of CDR3 regions, the team built TCR beta libraries. TCRdb re-derived calls from the multiplex PCR reads in MiXCR, one entry per CDR3 protein. The profile shows about 540,000 distinct CDR3 sequences, approximately 15% of them singletons. This specimen comes from a study of regulatory T cells in long-lasting Graves disease. Overall study findings and caveats: Persistent Graves' patients possessed reduced TCR diversity relative to recently diagnosed ones.

Trimming took 4 bases from V and 4 from J, leaving 24 bases between them. The CDR3 covers 18 residues. Per the germline V gene, CDR1 is SEHNR and CDR2 is FQNEAQ (reference sequence). These data were also filed under a second study, of T cells in Graves' hyperthyroidism and ophthalmopathy. That report notes: Ophthalmopathy was predicted by the model a median of roughly 6.7 months ahead of onset.

The input for sequencing was peripheral blood mononuclear cells (PBMCs), taken at new diagnosis, from a patient treated with antithyroid drugs. The chain uses TRBV7-9 and TRBJ2-3; D gene unclear. The receptor comes from a man aged 30-40 years with Graves disease. CDR3 residues: CASSSIPIRTRMADTQYF. In DNA, the CDR3 is TGTGCCAGCAGCTCGATTCCCATTCGGACGCGCATGGCAGATACGCAGTATTTT.